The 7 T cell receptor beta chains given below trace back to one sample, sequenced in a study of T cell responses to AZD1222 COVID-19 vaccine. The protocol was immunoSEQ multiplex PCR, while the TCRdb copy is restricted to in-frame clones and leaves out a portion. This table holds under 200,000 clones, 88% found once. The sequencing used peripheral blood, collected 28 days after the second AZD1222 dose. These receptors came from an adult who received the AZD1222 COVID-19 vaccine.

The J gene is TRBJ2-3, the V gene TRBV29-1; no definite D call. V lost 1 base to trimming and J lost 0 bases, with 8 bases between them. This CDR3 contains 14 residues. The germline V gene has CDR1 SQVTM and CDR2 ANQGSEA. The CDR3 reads CSVEGGSSTDTQYF. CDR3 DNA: TGCAGCGTTGAAGGCGGATCTAGCACAGATACGCAGTATTTT.

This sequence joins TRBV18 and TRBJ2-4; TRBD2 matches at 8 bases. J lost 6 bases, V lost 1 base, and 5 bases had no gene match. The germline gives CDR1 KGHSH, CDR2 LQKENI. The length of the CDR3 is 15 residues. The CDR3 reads CASSPLTGGLNIQYF. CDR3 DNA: TGTGCCAGCTCACCACTGACGGGAGGGCTAAACATTCAGTACTTC.

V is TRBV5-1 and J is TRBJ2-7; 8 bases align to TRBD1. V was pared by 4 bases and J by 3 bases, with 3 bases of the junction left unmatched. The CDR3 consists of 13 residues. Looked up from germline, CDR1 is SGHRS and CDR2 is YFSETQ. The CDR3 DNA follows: TGCGCCAGCAGCCCCGACAGGGGCTACGAGCAGTACTTC. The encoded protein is CASSPDRGYEQYF.

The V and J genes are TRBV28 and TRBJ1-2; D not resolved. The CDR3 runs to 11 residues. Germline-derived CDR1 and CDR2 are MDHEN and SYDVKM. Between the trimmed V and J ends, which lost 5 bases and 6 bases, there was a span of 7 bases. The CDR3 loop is CASSTHDGYTF. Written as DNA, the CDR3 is TGTGCCAGCAGTACACATGATGGCTACACCTTC.

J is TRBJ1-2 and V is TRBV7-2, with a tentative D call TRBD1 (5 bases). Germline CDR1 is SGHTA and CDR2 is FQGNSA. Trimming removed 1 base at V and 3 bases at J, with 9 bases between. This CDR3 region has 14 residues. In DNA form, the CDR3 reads TGTGCCAGCAGCTTAGTTGGGACGGACTATGGCTACACCTTC. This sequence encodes CASSLVGTDYGYTF. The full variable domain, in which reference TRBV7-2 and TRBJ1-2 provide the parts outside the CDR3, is GAGVSQSPSNKVTEKGKDVELRCDPISGHTALYWYRQSLGQGLEFLIYFQGNSAPDKSGLPSDRFSAERTGGSVSTLTIQRTQQEDSAVYLCASSLVGTDYGYTFGSGTRLTVV.

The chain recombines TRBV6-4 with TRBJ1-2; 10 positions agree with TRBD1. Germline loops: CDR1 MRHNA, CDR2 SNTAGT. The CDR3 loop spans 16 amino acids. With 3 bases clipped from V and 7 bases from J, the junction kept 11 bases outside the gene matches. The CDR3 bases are TGTGCCAGCAGTGAAGCCGGGACAGGGGTTTCGCGTGGCTACACCTTC. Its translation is CASSEAGTGVSRGYTF.

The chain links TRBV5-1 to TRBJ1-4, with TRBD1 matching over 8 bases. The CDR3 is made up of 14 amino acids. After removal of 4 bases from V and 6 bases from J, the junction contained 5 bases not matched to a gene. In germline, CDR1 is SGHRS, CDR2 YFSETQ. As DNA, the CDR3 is TGCGCCAGCAGCCCTCAGACAGGGGATGAAAAACTGTTTTTT. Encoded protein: CASSPQTGDEKLFF. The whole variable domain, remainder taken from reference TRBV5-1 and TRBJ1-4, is KAGVTQTPRYLIKTRGQQVTLSCSPISGHRSVSWYQQTPGQGLQFLFEYFSETQRNKGNFPGRFSGRQFSNSRSEMNVSTLELGDSALYLCASSPQTGDEKLFFGSGTQLSVL.